The sequence of this TCR beta chain was determined in a study of T cells in Graves' hyperthyroidism and ophthalmopathy. Study-wide results and caveats: A model built on 13 V-J features separated ophthalmopathy from stable hyperthyroidism.

Remarks on this clonotype: What it recognizes is unknown. Given a much more abundant clone one base away, this may be a read error.

Per germline, CDR1 LGHDT and CDR2 YNNKEL (reference sequence). The V end lost 1 base, the J end lost 9 bases, and 13 bases lay between the germline ends. The CDR3 covers 14 residues. The study defined stable Graves' hyperthyroidism as no ophthalmopathy progression within 18 months. Exclusions: uncontrolled infection, other autoimmune disease, pregnancy, lactation. PBMCs were derived from under 13 ml fresh peripheral blood. The investigators amplified TCR beta CDR3 regions from RNA transcripts. The primer set for the first-round RT-PCR of the TCR CDR3 was HTBI. Using its own MiXCR run on the multiplex PCR reads, TCRdb lists one record per CDR3 protein. The sample contains hundreds of thousands of distinct CDR3 sequences, approximately 15% of which appear only once.

The chain recombines TRBV3-1 with TRBJ2-1, with a tentative D call TRBD1 (5 bases). The material sequenced was blood. This TCR was recovered from a woman aged 18-29 years with Graves' hyperthyroidism. Here the CDR3 reads CASSQGGRPSEQFF. DNA for the CDR3: TGTGCCAGCAGCCAAGGGGGCCGTCCTAGTGAGCAGTTCTTC.